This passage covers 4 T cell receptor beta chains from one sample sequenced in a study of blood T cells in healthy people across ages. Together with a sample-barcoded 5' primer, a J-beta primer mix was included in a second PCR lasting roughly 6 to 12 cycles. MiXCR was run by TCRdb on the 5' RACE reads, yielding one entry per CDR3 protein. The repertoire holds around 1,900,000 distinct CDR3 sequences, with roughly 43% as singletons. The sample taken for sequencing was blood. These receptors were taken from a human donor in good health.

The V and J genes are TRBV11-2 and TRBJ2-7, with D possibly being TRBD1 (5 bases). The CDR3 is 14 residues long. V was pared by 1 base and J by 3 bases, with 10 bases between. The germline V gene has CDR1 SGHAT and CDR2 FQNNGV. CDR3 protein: CASSLGQKLYEQYF. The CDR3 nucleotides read TGTGCCAGCAGCTTAGGACAGAAACTCTACGAGCAGTACTTC.

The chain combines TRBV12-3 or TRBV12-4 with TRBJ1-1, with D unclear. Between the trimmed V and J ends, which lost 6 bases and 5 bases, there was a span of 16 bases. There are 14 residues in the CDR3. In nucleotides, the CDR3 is TGTGCCAGCAGGAGCATGTGGGAGTTTACTGAAGCTTTCTTT. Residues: CASRSMWEFTEAFF.

For the CDR3, the DNA is TGTGCCAGCAGCCAAGATCGCAGCAGCAATCAGCCCCAGCATTTT. The encoded protein is CASSQDRSSNQPQHF. V is TRBV3-1 and J is TRBJ1-5; D call uncertain. From germline, CDR1 is LGHDT and CDR2 YNNKEL (reference sequence). This CDR3 spans 15 amino acids. Trimming pared 0 bases from V and 1 base from J, leaving 7 bases between.

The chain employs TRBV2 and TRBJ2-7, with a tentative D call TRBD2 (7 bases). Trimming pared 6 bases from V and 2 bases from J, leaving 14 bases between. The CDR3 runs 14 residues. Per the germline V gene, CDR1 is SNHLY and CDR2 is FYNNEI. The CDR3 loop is CASRADGGPYEQYF. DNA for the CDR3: TGTGCCAGCAGGGCTGACGGGGGGCCCTACGAGCAGTACTTC.